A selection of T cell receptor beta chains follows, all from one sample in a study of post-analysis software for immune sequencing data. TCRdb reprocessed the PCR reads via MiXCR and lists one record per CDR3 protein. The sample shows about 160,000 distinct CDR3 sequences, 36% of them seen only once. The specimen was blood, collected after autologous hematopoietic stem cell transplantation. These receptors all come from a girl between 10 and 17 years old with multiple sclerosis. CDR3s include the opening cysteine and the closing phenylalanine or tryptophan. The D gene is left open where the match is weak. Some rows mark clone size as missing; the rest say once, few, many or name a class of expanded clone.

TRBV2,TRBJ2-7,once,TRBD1,TGTGCCACCTCTTACGGGACAGACTACGGGCAGTACTTC,CATSYGTDYGQYF
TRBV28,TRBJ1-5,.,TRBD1,TGTGCCAGCAGTTTGGAGGGACAGGGGGTTCATCAGCCCCAGCATTTT,CASSLEGQGVHQPQHF
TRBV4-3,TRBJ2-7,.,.,TGCGCCAGCAGCCAAGAGGCCAGGGGCTCCTACGAGCAGTACTTC,CASSQEARGSYEQYF
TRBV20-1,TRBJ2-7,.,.,TGCAGTGTCCACACAGGGAGCTCCTACGAGCAGTACTTC,CSVHTGSSYEQYF
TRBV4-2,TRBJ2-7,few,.,TGTGCCAGCAGCCTCGGGATTGGGTACGAGCAGTACTTC,CASSLGIGYEQYF
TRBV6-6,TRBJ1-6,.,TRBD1,TGTGCCAGCAGCCCTCGGACAGGGTATTCACCCCTCCACTTT,CASSPRTGYSPLHF
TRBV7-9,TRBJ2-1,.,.,TGTGCCAGCAGCTCCAAGCCCTTAGGGGCAGGTCGCGATGAGCAGTTCTTC,CASSSKPLGAGRDEQFF
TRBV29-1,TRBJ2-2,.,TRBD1,TGCAGCGTTGTGGACGAACAGGGGGCAACCGGGGAGCTGTTTTTT,CSVVDEQGATGELFF
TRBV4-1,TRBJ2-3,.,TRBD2,TGCGCCAGCAGCCAGAGGGCTAGCGGGACCTCTCCAGATACGCAGTATTTT,CASSQRASGTSPDTQYF
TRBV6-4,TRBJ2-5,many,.,TGTGCCAGCAGTGACTCGGACAAACAAGAGACCCAGTACTTC,CASSDSDKQETQYF
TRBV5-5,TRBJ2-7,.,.,TGTGCCAGCAGCTTGAATGGGGGCCCAACCTACGAGCAGTACTTC,CASSLNGGPTYEQYF
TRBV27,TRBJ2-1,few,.,TGTGCCAGCAGGGTCGGGACTGCCTACAATGAGCAGTTCTTC,CASRVGTAYNEQFF
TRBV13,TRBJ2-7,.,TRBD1,TGTGCCAGCAGCCGAAACAGGGGAAGGCACGAGCAGTACTTC,CASSRNRGRHEQYF
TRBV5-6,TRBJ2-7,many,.,TGTGCCAGCAGCTTGGCCCCCGGGACAACCTACGAGCAGTACTTC,CASSLAPGTTYEQYF
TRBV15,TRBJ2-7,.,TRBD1,TGTGCCACCAGCAGAGTACAGGGGATGGGGCACTACGAGCAGTACTTC,CATSRVQGMGHYEQYF
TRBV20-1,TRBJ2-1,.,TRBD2,TGCAGTGCAAGGGGAGGGAGAGACTCCTACAATGAGCAGTTCTTC,CSARGGRDSYNEQFF
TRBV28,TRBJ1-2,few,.,TGTGCCAGCAGTTTATGGGGAACCTATGGCTACACCTTC,CASSLWGTYGYTF
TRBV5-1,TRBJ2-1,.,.,TGCGCCAGCAGCGCCCAAACCGGGACAATCAATGAGCAGTTCTTC,CASSAQTGTINEQFF
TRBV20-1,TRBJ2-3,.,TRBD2,TGCAGTGCTTTTGCCGGGAGGAGGGGCCCAGACACGCAGTATTTT,CSAFAGRRGPDTQYF
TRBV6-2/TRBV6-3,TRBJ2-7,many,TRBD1,TGTGCCAGCAGTATAGGACAGGGAGCCTACGAGCAGTACTTC,CASSIGQGAYEQYF
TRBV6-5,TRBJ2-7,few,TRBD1,TGTGCCAGCAGTTACTGGACAGGGGGCGCACCCTACGAGCAGTACTTC,CASSYWTGGAPYEQYF
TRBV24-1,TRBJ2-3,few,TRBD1,TGTGCCATCGGACTCGGGACAGGGGTAGATACGCAGTATTTT,CAIGLGTGVDTQYF
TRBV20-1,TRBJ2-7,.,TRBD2,TGCAGTGCCCATGGGACTATAACTTACGAGCAGTACTTC,CSAHGTITYEQYF
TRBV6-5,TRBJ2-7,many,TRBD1,TGTGCCAGCAGCGACCGGACAGGATCGGCCTACGAGCAGTACTTC,CASSDRTGSAYEQYF
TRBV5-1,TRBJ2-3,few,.,TGCGCCAGCAGCTTGCGTAAGTTAGCCCCCGATACGCAGTATTTT,CASSLRKLAPDTQYF
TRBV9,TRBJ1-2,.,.,TGTGCCAGCAGCGTATATGAGGGGCCCTATGGCTACACCTTC,CASSVYEGPYGYTF
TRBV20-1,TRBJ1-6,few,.,TGCAGTGCTAGAGATACGCTTTCATCACCCCTCCACTTT,CSARDTLSSPLHF
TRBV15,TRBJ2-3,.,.,TGTGCCACCAGTCTCCCGGGGGGGACAGCCCCAGATACGCAGTATTTT,CATSLPGGTAPDTQYF
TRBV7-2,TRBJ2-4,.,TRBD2,TGTGCCAGCAGTCCCCTAGCGGGAGCAATCAAAAACATTCAGTACTTC,CASSPLAGAIKNIQYF
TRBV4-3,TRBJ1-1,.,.,TGCGCCAGCAGCCACTGGGGCGACACTGAAGCTTTCTTT,CASSHWGDTEAFF
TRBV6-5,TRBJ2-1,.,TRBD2,TGCGCCAGCAGTTCCCGACTAGCGGGGGGGGACAATGAGCAGTTCTTC,CASSSRLAGGDNEQFF
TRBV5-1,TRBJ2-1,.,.,TGCGCCAGCAGTCCCGGTAAGTTTAGCGGCTCCTACAATGAGCAGTTCTTC,CASSPGKFSGSYNEQFF
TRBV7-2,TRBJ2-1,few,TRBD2,TGTGCCAGCAGCTTAGTACTAGCGGCCTACAATGAGCAGTTCTTC,CASSLVLAAYNEQFF
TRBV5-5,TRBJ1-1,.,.,TGTGCCAGCAGCTACGAAGACGGGATACCTTTGACCGGAAGCGGAGCTTTCTTT,CASSYEDGIPLTGSGAFF
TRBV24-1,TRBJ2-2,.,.,TGTGCCACCGAGGGCCGGCTTAAAACCGGGGAGCTGTTTTTT,CATEGRLKTGELFF
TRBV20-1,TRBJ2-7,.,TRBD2,TGCAGTGCCAGTAGCGGGAACCCCTACGAGCAGTACTTC,CSASSGNPYEQYF
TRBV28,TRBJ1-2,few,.,TGTGCCAGTGCGGAAGCAGGGTCAAATGGCTACACCTTC,CASAEAGSNGYTF
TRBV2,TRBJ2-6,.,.,TGTGCCAGCAGTGATTGGGGGTCTGGGGCCAACGTCCTGACTTTC,CASSDWGSGANVLTF
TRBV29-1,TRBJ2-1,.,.,TGCAGCGTTGACGAAGTTGTGAAGTTCTTC,CSVDEVVKFF